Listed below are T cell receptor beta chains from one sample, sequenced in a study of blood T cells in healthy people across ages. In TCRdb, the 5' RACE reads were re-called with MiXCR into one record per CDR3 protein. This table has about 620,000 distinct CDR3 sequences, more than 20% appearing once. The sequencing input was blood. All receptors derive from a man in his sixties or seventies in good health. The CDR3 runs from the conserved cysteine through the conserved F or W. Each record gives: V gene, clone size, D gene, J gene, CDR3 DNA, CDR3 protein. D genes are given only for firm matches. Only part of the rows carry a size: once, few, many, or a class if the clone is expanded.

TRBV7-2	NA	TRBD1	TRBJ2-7	TGTGCCAGCAGCTTAGGGACAGGGGGCCTGAAGAACGAGCAGTACTTC	CASSLGTGGLKNEQYF
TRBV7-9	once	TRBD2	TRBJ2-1	TGTGCCAGCAGCCCGACCCGACTAGCGGTAAACAATGAGCAGTTCTTC	CASSPTRLAVNNEQFF
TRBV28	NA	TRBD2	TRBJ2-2	TGTGCCAGCAGACCGTCACTAGCGGGAGCCGGGGAGCTGTTTTTT	CASRPSLAGAGELFF
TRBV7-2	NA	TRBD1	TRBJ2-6	TGTGCCAGCAGCACGGGACAGGTAGCTGGGGCCAACGTCCTGACTTTC	CASSTGQVAGANVLTF
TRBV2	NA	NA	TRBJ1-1	TGTGCCAGCAGCCCTGACAGGGAAGCTTTCTTT	CASSPDREAFF
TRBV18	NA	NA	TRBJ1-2	TGTGCCAGCGCACCGCGGGGGAATGGCTACACCTTC	CASAPRGNGYTF
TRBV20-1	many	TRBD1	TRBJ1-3	TGCAGTGCTAGCCGAGGACAGGGGGCCGGAAACACCATATATTTT	CSASRGQGAGNTIYF
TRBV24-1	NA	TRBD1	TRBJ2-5	TGTGCCACCGGAGACAGGGGCCGAGAGACCCAGTACTTC	CATGDRGRETQYF
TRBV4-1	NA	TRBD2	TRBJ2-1	TGCGCCAGCAGCCAAAGGGGCCCCGGGACTAGCGATGAGCAGTTCTTC	CASSQRGPGTSDEQFF
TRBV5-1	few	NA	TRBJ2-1	TGCGCCAGCAGCTCGGAGTGGGTGCAGTTCTTC	CASSSEWVQFF
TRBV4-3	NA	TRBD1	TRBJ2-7	TGCGCCAGCCCCACCATCCGGGACAGGAGCTCCTACGAGCAGTACTTC	CASPTIRDRSSYEQYF
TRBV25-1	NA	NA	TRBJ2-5	TGTGCCAGCAGTGCCTGGGACGGTCAAGAGACCCAGTACTTC	CASSAWDGQETQYF
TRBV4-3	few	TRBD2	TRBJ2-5	TGCGCCAGCAGCCCCATGAGAAACGGGAGGAGTGAGGGGCAAGAGACCCAGTACTTC	CASSPMRNGRSEGQETQYF
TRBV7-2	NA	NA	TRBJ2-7	TGTGCCAGCAGCTTTGCGGCCAAGGCCTGGGAGCAGTACTTC	CASSFAAKAWEQYF
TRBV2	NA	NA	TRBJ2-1	TGTGCCAGCAGGGTTAGTGAGCTCGATGAGCAGTTCTTC	CASRVSELDEQFF
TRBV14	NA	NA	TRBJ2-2	TGTGCCAGCAGCCAAGGGTTGATCTCAGCGCTTAACACCGGGGAGCTGTTTTTT	CASSQGLISALNTGELFF
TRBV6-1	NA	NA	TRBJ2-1	TGTGCCAGCGGGACCTATGGGAACAATGAGCAGTTCTTC	CASGTYGNNEQFF
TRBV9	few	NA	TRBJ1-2	TGTGCCTGCAGCCGCTACCAGACAGCTAACTATGGCTACACCTTC	CACSRYQTANYGYTF
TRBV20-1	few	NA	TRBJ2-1	TGCAGTGCTATTAGCAACACCTACAATGAGCAGTTCTTC	CSAISNTYNEQFF
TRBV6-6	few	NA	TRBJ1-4	TGTGCCAGCAGTAACGTAGGCGGGGGCGGTGAAAAACTGTTTTTT	CASSNVGGGGEKLFF
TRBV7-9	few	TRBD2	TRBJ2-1	TGTGCCAGCATGGACGGGAGGGCCTCCCTCTCCTACAATGAGCAGTTCTTC	CASMDGRASLSYNEQFF
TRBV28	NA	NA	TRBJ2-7	TGTGCCAGCAGCACTACCGTCGGGCAGTACTTC	CASSTTVGQYF
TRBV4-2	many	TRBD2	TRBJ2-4	TGTGCCAGCAGCCCACTAGCGGGAGATCCGGACATTCAGTACTTC	CASSPLAGDPDIQYF
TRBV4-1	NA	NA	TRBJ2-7	TGCGCCAGCAGCCAAGGACCGTTAACCTACGAGCAGTACTTC	CASSQGPLTYEQYF
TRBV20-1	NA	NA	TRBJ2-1	TGCAGTGCTCTCTTAGCGGCCCCAGGCCACAATGAGCAGTTCTTC	CSALLAAPGHNEQFF
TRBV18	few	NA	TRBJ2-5	TGTGCCAGCTCACCAGAAGGCAGAAAAGAGACCCAGTACTTC	CASSPEGRKETQYF
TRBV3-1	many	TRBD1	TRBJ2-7	TGTGCCAGCAGCCAAGGGACAGGGTCCCACGAGCAGTACTTC	CASSQGTGSHEQYF
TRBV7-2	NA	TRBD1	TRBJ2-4	TGTGCCAGCAGCTTAGTTGAAGCGACAGGGACCAAAAACATTCAGTACTTC	CASSLVEATGTKNIQYF
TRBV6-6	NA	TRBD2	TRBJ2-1	TGTGCCAGCAGTTACTCTCTAGCGGTCAATGAGCAGTTCTTC	CASSYSLAVNEQFF
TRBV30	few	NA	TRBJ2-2	TGTGCCTGGAGCAAGAGGCTAGGGGTAGACACCGGGGAGCTGTTTTTT	CAWSKRLGVDTGELFF
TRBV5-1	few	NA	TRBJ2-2	TGCGCCAGCAGCTTGGGGTACGCCACCGGGGAGCTGTTTTTT	CASSLGYATGELFF
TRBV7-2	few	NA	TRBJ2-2	TGTGCCAGCAGCTTATACCCCGGGGAGCTGTTTTTT	CASSLYPGELFF
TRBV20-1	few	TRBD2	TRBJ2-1	TGCAGTGCTAGAAAGAGGAGCGGGAGTTACAATGAGCAGTTCTTC	CSARKRSGSYNEQFF
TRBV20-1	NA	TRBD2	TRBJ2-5	TGCAGTGCCGGGACTAGCTGGGAGACCCAGTACTTC	CSAGTSWETQYF
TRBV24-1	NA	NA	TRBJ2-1	TGTGCCACCAGTGATCCGAGGGGCGTTACCAATGAGCAGTTCTTC	CATSDPRGVTNEQFF
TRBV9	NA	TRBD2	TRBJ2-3	TGTGCCAGCAGCTTTTCCCCGGGACTAGGAAGCACAGATACGCAGTATTTT	CASSFSPGLGSTDTQYF
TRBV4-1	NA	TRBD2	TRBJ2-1	TGCGCCAGCAGCCAAGTTCCCCTAGCGGGTACTGAGCAGTTCTTC	CASSQVPLAGTEQFF
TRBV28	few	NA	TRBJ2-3	TGTGCCAGCAGTTTCGTTGTACCGGATACGCAGTATTTT	CASSFVVPDTQYF